This T cell receptor (beta chain) was found in a study of blood T cells in healthy people across ages. The germline V gene has CDR1 MNHEY and CDR2 SVGEGT. Trimming at V came to 7 bases and at J to 1 base, leaving 7 bases not matched to a gene. This CDR3 has 14 residues. This clonotype was seen more than once but under ten times. Healthy Caucasian individuals from Russia aged roughly 6 to 100 were enrolled as donors. Sample-barcoded 5' priming and a J-beta primer mix drove a second PCR of roughly 6 to 12 cycles. One entry per CDR3 protein results from TCRdb running MiXCR on the 5' RACE reads. The repertoire includes some 920,000 distinct CDR3 sequences, 51% of them detected once, and about 20% sits in the top ten.

The TCR was taken from a woman aged 55-75 years in good health. Source material: blood. The chain couples TRBV6-2 or TRBV6-3 to TRBJ2-7, with 7 bases aligning to TRBD2. CDR3: CASNSRDYSYEQYF. The CDR3 DNA follows: TGTGCCAGCAATAGCCGGGACTATTCCTACGAGCAGTACTTC.